Reported below is one TCR beta chain. This clonotype was counted only a few times. It has no known antigen specificity. Base qualities were left out, and no much larger clone turns up one base away. The data originate from a study of T-cell memory formation after mild COVID-19 (dated by TCRdb to about 2021). Regarding the research as a whole: Most TCR sequence clusters were specific to one of the two donors. Longitudinal TCRalpha and TCRbeta repertoire sequencing tracked T-cell clones expanding and contracting after mild COVID-19 in a couple of donors. The cohort comprised two young, previously healthy adult volunteers, one female and one male.

These reads were obtained on an Illumina NovaSeq 6000. TCRalpha and TCRbeta cDNA libraries were constructed by 5'RACE with constant-segment primers, with sample barcodes and unique molecular identifiers being introduced. RNA was extracted from every sample with Trizol reagent. Library amplification was performed in two PCR steps, and a second sample barcode and Illumina TruSeq adapters were introduced in the second step. Sequencing of the libraries was done on an Illumina NovaSeq, producing 2 x 150 bp paired-end reads. For the original study's pipeline: The reads were demultiplexed and collapsed into UMI-guided consensus sequences using migec v1.2.7. Using mixcr v2.1.11, the UMI consensuses were aligned to TRA and TRB V and J templates and assembled into clonotypes. Expanded or contracted clonotypes were those called significant by both edgeR and NoisET, with noise models trained on biological replicates. For edgeR calls, the thresholds were a false discovery rate-adjusted p below 0.01 and a log2 fold-change of 1. As an exploratory analysis of dynamics, PCA with hierarchical clustering was applied to max-normalized trajectories of the 1000 most abundant clonotypes. Each responding clone was given a CD4 or CD8 phenotype based on the CD4+ and CD8+ repertoires, which had been sequenced separately. TCRdb handled the public reads itself, with Q25 trimming in fastp and clone calling in MiXCR, and kept productive beta chains. Each entry merges the rows of one CDR3 protein and shows their most common DNA and genes. TCRdb, rather than the study authors, made the V and J calls. Present in this sample are approximately 440,000 distinct CDR3 sequences, around 19% of which were seen just once. The ten largest clones capture 8.4% of the sample.

The CDR3 runs 14 residues from the cysteine to the phenylalanine. Solely the CDR3 DNA is kept, with 42 bases framed from the first base. The germline V gene sets CDR1 to SGHRS and CDR2 to YFSETQ. The trim is 5 bases for V and 4 bases for J, with a gap of 12 bases between the germline ends. Ficoll-Paque density gradient centrifugation was the method used to isolate PBMCs. The paper's findings and limits, for the study overall: SARS-CoV-2 specificity of the second-wave clones peaking on day 37 was not confirmed. Only two mild cases were covered in the study, and larger cohorts including severe cases with pre-infection samples were considered necessary. Contracting CD4+ clones were located mainly in the CM and EM memory subsets, whereas CD8+ clones were found to be enriched in EMRA. Some responding clones were found in pre-infection memory, which suggests that pre-existing cross-reactive memory T cells took part in the SARS-CoV-2 response. Clones contracting from day 15 to 85 had balanced CD4/CD8 phenotypes, while a second wave expanding from day 15 to 37 was biased towards CD4+.

The V and J genes are TRBV5-1 and TRBJ1-4; the best D guess is TRBD1, with 6 bases matching. The source is an adult woman who had mild COVID-19 (a few samples of this study predate the infection). The sample titles of this study are shuffled in the database, so cell type and time point are left out; the donor was told from shared clones. The sequenced sample consisted of PBMCs or a T cell subset sorted from them (not recorded which). The CDR3 region has the sequence CASSTGQINEKLFF. Read as DNA, the sequence is TGCGCCAGCAGTACCGGACAGATTAATGAAAAACTGTTTTTT.